Detailed here is one T cell receptor (beta chain). Its target is unknown. Per the germline V gene, CDR1 is SGHDN and CDR2 is FVKESK. The CDR3 has 15 residues. With 4 bases removed from V and 0 bases from J, the gap between germline ends came to 10 bases. This specimen belongs to a study of T cell responses to AZD1222 COVID-19 vaccine. General study points: The peak T cell response came first, and repertoires were sampled only after it. White British donors predominated, females outnumbered males, and clonal diversity was possibly underestimated.

The table came from immunoSEQ multiplex PCR; TCRdb's copy has only in-frame clones and leaves some out. The profile shows 85,000 to 90,000 clones, over 85% of them singletons. The clonotype was recovered from an adult who received the AZD1222 COVID-19 vaccine. V gene TRBV14 combines with J gene TRBJ2-1; D is unresolved. The sequencing used peripheral blood, collected 28 days after the second AZD1222 dose. The CDR3 reads CASSRFTTSYNEQFF. In DNA form, the CDR3 reads TGTGCCAGCAGCCGGTTCACCACCTCCTACAATGAGCAGTTCTTC. Drawing the rest from reference TRBV14 and TRBJ2-1, the complete variable domain is EAGVTQFPSHSVIEKGQTVTLRCDPISGHDNLYWYRRVMGKEIKFLLHFVKESKQDESGMPNNRFLAERTGGTYSTLKVQPAELEDSGVYFCASSRFTTSYNEQFFGPGTRLTVL.